This entry lists 14 T cell receptor beta chains sequenced from one sample in a study of PD-L1 blockade in urothelial cancer. Some clones are missing from TCRdb's copy, which holds only in-frame ones; the method was immunoSEQ multiplex PCR. The sample consists of about 32,000 clones, 87% of them appearing once. The input for sequencing was PBMCs, taken around atezolizumab (anti-PD-L1) treatment. These receptors were collected from a man aged 50 to 59 with urothelial cancer.

This chain uses TRBV7-9 with TRBJ2-1; TRBD2 matches 13 bases. This CDR3 is built from 19 residues. The ends lost 4 bases at V and 6 bases at J; junction bases unmatched: 15. From germline, CDR1 is SEHNR and CDR2 FQNEAQ (reference sequence). The CDR3 coding sequence is TGTGCCAGCAGCTCCCCCGGACTAGCGGGAGCTTACGGCCGCAATGAGCAGTTCTTC. Protein sequence: CASSSPGLAGAYGRNEQFF. Together with reference TRBV7-9 and TRBJ2-1, the CDR3 gives the full variable domain: DTGVSQNPRHKITKRGQNVTFRCDPISEHNRLYWYRQTLGQGPEFLTYFQNEAQLEKSRLLSDRFSAERPKGSFSTLEIQRTEQGDSAMYLCASSSPGLAGAYGRNEQFFGPGTRLTVL.

The chain links TRBV20-1 to TRBJ1-4; no reliable D call. With 3 bases removed from V and 7 bases from J, the gap between germline ends came to 6 bases. Germline V gene sequence: CDR1 DFQATT, CDR2 SNEGSKA (reference sequence). The CDR3 runs to 11 residues. CDR3 coding DNA: TGCAGTGCTAGTTTCGGTGAAAAACTGTTTTTT. It translates to CSASFGEKLFF.

This rearrangement joins TRBV2 to TRBJ2-2, with D uncertain. The CDR3 contains 12 residues. Trimming shortened V by 4 bases and J by 5 bases, and 5 bases separated the two germline ends. CDR1 and CDR2 from the germline V gene are SNHLY and FYNNEI. The DNA of the CDR3 is TGTGCCAGCAGTGCGACTACCGGGGAGCTGTTTTTT. It specifies CASSATTGELFF. Full variable domain (outside the CDR3, taken from reference TRBV2 and TRBJ2-2): EPEVTQTPSHQVTQMGQEVILRCVPISNHLYFYWYRQILGQKVEFLVSFYNNEISEKSEIFDDQFSVERPDGSNFTLKIRSTKLEDSAMYFCASSATTGELFFGEGSRLTVL.

The chain recombines TRBV4-2 with TRBJ1-1; 9 nucleotides line up with TRBD1. Germline CDR1 and CDR2: LGHNA and YNFKEQ. V trimming: 2 bases; J trimming: 3 bases; junction bases outside the gene matches: 4. The CDR3 is 15 residues long. The CDR3 sequence is CASSQTGGADTEAFF. CDR3 sequence (DNA): TGTGCCAGCAGCCAAACAGGGGGCGCGGACACTGAAGCTTTCTTT.

The chain links TRBV10-3 to TRBJ1-2; 7 bases line up with TRBD1. J gave up 1 base and V 0 bases, and 2 bases lay outside the gene matches. This CDR3 contains 15 residues. Germline V gene data show CDR1 as ENHRY and CDR2 as SYGVKD. The CDR3 loop reads CAISESGGLNYGYTF. The CDR3 DNA sequence: TGTGCCATCAGTGAGTCAGGGGGCCTTAACTATGGCTACACCTTC.

The gene calls are TRBV7-9 and TRBJ1-5; D gene unclear. V lost 4 bases, J lost 2 bases, and 12 bases lay in between. This CDR3 spans 15 amino acids. CDR1 and CDR2 (germline): SEHNR, FQNEAQ (reference sequence). Here the CDR3 reads CASSSGLRGNQPQHF. The CDR3 region has the DNA TGTGCCAGCAGCTCAGGTCTCCGCGGCAATCAGCCCCAGCATTTT.

V usage is TRBV27 and J usage is TRBJ2-7, with 14 nucleotides matching TRBD2. This CDR3 contains 14 residues. After removal of 5 bases from V and 6 bases from J, the junction contained 3 bases not matched to a gene. From germline, CDR1 is MNHEY and CDR2 SMNVEV (reference sequence). In DNA, the CDR3 is TGTGCCAGCAGTGTCGGGACTAGCGGGAGCGAGCAGTACTTC. This sequence encodes CASSVGTSGSEQYF.

The chain uses TRBV28 and TRBJ1-1; no reliable D call. This CDR3 has 17 amino acids. From germline, CDR1 is MDHEN and CDR2 SYDVKM. Trimming removed 6 bases from V and 0 bases from J, with 20 bases in between. In nucleotides, the CDR3 is TGTGCCAGCAGATCCGAACCATTTCCCAACTTGAACACTGAAGCTTTCTTT. This sequence encodes CASRSEPFPNLNTEAFF.

This clone was seen only once. The chain combines TRBV4-1 with TRBJ2-7, with 8 bases fitting TRBD1. V was clipped by 2 bases and J by 5 bases; unmatched bases: 20. The CDR3 has 19 amino acids. From germline, CDR1 is MGHRA and CDR2 YSYEKL. CDR3 DNA sequence: TGCGCCAGCAGCCAACAAGGCGGTGCCGGACAGGGCGGCATGGACGAGCAGTACTTC. Translation: CASSQQGGAGQGGMDEQYF.

This chain joins TRBV27 and TRBJ2-7; TRBD2 matches at 7 bases. The CDR3 is 15 residues long. Germline-derived CDR1 and CDR2 are MNHEY and SMNVEV (reference sequence). V gave up 4 bases and J gave up 2 bases; unmatched junction bases: 8. The CDR3 region is CASSSSRLATYEQYF. CDR3 sequence (DNA): TGTGCCAGCAGTTCATCCCGACTAGCTACCTACGAGCAGTACTTC.

The V and J genes are TRBV5-4 and TRBJ2-3; 11 nucleotides line up with TRBD2. This CDR3 contains 16 residues. CDR1 is SGHNT and CDR2 is YYREEE in the germline V gene (reference sequence). V was clipped by 0 bases and J by 2 bases; unmatched bases: 2. The CDR3 sequence: CASSLVAGGATDTQYF. The CDR3 coding sequence is TGTGCCAGCAGCTTGGTAGCGGGAGGGGCCACAGATACGCAGTATTTT.

This clone was detected only a few times. The gene calls are TRBV5-1 and TRBJ2-7, with D maybe TRBD1 (5 bases). The CDR3 contains 16 residues. V lost 0 bases, J lost 7 bases, and 20 bases lay in between. CDR1 and CDR2 (germline): SGHRS, YFSETQ. As DNA, the CDR3 is TGCGCCAGCAGCTTGGGAGGTGCCCAGGGTGGTCGAGAGCAGTACTTC. As protein: CASSLGGAQGGREQYF.

V and J are TRBV7-2 and TRBJ1-5; the D gene is possibly TRBD1 (5 bases). Trimming removed 3 bases from V and 4 bases from J, with 16 bases in between. This CDR3 is 16 amino acids long. Germline CDR1 and CDR2: SGHTA and FQGNSA. In DNA form, the CDR3 reads TGTGCCAGCAGCTTGGATCGAGGGAGGGGAAATCAGCCCCAGCATTTT. It codes for CASSLDRGRGNQPQHF.

The chain is built from TRBV5-1 and TRBJ1-2; unclear D gene. Germline V gene sequence: CDR1 SGHRS, CDR2 YFSETQ. V was cut by 2 bases and J by 0 bases, with 8 bases left in between. The CDR3 runs 14 residues. The chain's CDR3 is CASSFLTANYGYTF. The CDR3 coding sequence is TGCGCCAGCAGCTTCTTGACTGCTAACTATGGCTACACCTTC. Looking up the rest from reference TRBV5-1 and TRBJ1-2 gives the full variable domain: KAGVTQTPRYLIKTRGQQVTLSCSPISGHRSVSWYQQTPGQGLQFLFEYFSETQRNKGNFPGRFSGRQFSNSRSEMNVSTLELGDSALYLCASSFLTANYGYTFGSGTRLTVV.